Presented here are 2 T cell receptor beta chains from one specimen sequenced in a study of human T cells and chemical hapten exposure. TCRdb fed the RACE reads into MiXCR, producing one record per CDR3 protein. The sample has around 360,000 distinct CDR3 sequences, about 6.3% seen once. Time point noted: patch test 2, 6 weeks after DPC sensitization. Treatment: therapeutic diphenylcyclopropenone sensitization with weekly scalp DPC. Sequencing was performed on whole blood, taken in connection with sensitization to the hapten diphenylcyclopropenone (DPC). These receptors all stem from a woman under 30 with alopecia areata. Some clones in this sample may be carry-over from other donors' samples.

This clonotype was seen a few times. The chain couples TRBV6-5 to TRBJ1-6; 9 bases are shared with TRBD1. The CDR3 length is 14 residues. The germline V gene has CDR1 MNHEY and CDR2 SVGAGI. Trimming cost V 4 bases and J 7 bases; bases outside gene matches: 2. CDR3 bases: TGTGCCAGCAGTTGGGACAGGGAAAATTCACCCCTCCACTTT. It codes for CASSWDRENSPLHF.

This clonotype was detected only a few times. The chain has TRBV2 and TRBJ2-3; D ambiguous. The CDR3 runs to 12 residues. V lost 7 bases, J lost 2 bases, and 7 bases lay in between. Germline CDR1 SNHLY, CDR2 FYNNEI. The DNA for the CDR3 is TGTGCCAGCAACAGATTCACAGATACGCAGTATTTT. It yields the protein CASNRFTDTQYF. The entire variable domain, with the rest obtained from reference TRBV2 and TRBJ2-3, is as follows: EPEVTQTPSHQVTQMGQEVILRCVPISNHLYFYWYRQILGQKVEFLVSFYNNEISEKSEIFDDQFSVERPDGSNFTLKIRSTKLEDSAMYFCASNRFTDTQYFGPGTRLTVL.